Each of the 29 T cell receptor beta chains below was sequenced from the same sample in a study of cytomegalovirus exposure and HLA in healthy donors. Clones were sequenced by immunoSEQ multiplex PCR, and TCRdb holds only the in-frame ones, with some missing. The repertoire includes 150,000 to 200,000 clones, about 89% of them detected once, and 2% to 3% sits in the top ten. Sequenced sample: PBMCs. The source of these receptors is a man in his late teens or twenties in good health and CMV-seropositive.

The J gene is TRBJ2-1, the V gene TRBV15, with a possible D match to TRBD2 (5 bases). Trimming left V 3 bases short and J 8 bases short, with 20 bases between. This CDR3 spans 16 amino acids. Per the germline V gene, CDR1 is LNHNV and CDR2 is YYDKDF (reference sequence). Here the CDR3 DNA reads TGTGCCACCAGCAGGCCTTTGGGCATTGGACTCGATGAGCAGTTCTTC. Translating it yields CATSRPLGIGLDEQFF.

The gene calls are TRBV6-5 and TRBJ2-1; 7 positions agree with TRBD2. The CDR3 extends over 12 amino acids. Germline values: CDR1 MNHEY, CDR2 SVGAGI. The V segment lost 2 bases and the J segment 14 bases; nucleotides outside the gene matches: 6. This chain's CDR3 is CASSYPRGREFF. Written as DNA, the CDR3 is TGTGCCAGCAGTTACCCCCGGGGGAGGGAGTTCTTC.

The rearrangement joins TRBV27 to TRBJ2-3; a weak D match, TRBD1 (5 bases). Germline V gives CDR1 MNHEY, CDR2 SMNVEV (reference sequence). The CDR3 has 15 amino acids. Trimming took 4 bases from V and 3 from J, leaving 14 bases between them. In DNA form, the CDR3 reads TGTGCCAGCAGTTCGTCGACAGCCTCAACAGATACGCAGTATTTT. This gives the protein CASSSSTASTDTQYF.

This clone was counted only a few times. The chain joins TRBV28 to TRBJ2-7, with 7 bases fitting TRBD2. Trimming removed 8 bases from V and 5 bases from J; junction bases left unmatched: 9. CDR3 length equals 13 residues. CDR1 and CDR2 (germline): MDHEN, SYDVKM. The CDR3: CASPPGRAHEQYF. The CDR3 nucleotides are TGTGCCAGCCCGCCGGGGAGGGCCCACGAGCAGTACTTC. Full variable domain (missing parts from reference TRBV28 and TRBJ2-7): DVKVTQSSRYLVKRTGEKVFLECVQDMDHENMFWYRQDPGLGLRLIYFSYDVKMKEKGDIPEGYSVSREKKERFSLILESASTNQTSMYLCASPPGRAHEQYFGPGTRLTVT.

The V and J genes are TRBV4-1 and TRBJ2-1; perhaps TRBD1 as D (5 bases). Germline V gene sequence: CDR1 MGHRA, CDR2 YSYEKL. The V end lost 0 bases, the J end lost 10 bases, and 7 bases lay between the germline ends. The CDR3 totals 12 residues. CDR3: CASSQDGAEQFF. The CDR3 DNA reads as TGCGCCAGCAGCCAAGATGGGGCAGAGCAGTTCTTC.

The chain is built from TRBV9 and TRBJ1-3, with a possible D match to TRBD1 (6 bases). The germline CDR1 and CDR2 sequences are SGDLS and YYNGEE. The V gene lost 0 bases and the J gene lost 2 bases, with 12 bases spanning the gap. The CDR3 has 16 amino acids. The CDR3 loop reads CASSVVETGPGNTIYF. The CDR3 DNA reads TGTGCCAGCAGCGTAGTCGAGACAGGACCTGGAAACACCATATATTTT.

The chain links TRBV2 to TRBJ1-5; 8 nucleotides match TRBD1. The CDR3 runs 14 residues. Germline values: CDR1 SNHLY, CDR2 FYNNEI. V lost 6 bases, J lost 7 bases, and 8 bases stayed unmatched. CDR3 bases: TGTGCCAGCAGCGACAGGGGCCCAGGGCAGCCCCAGCATTTT. Translating it yields CASSDRGPGQPQHF.

V is TRBV9 and J is TRBJ2-3; 8 bases match TRBD2. V trimming: 5 bases; J trimming: 5 bases; junction bases outside the gene matches: 13. The CDR3 is 16 residues long. Germline CDR1 SGDLS, CDR2 YYNGEE. DNA for the CDR3: TGTGCCAGCAGTGCTGATCACGGGGGGGCAATAGATACGCAGTATTTT. Translating gives CASSADHGGAIDTQYF.

The chain joins TRBV13 to TRBJ1-6; possibly TRBD1 for D (5 bases). The CDR3 spans 14 residues. Between the trimmed V and J ends, which lost 0 bases and 9 bases, there was a span of 9 bases. The germline CDR1 and CDR2 sequences are PRHDT and FYEKMQ (reference sequence). This CDR3 reads CASSLGGVGSPLHF. The CDR3 DNA reads as TGTGCCAGCAGCTTAGGAGGGGTAGGTTCACCCCTCCACTTT.

This clone has just one count. The CDR3 DNA follows: TGTGCCAGCAGCACTACAATGAACACTGAAGCTTTCTTT. As protein: CASSTTMNTEAFF. The chain employs TRBV7-2 and TRBJ1-1; D unclear. Between the trimmed V and J ends, which lost 5 bases and 0 bases, there was a span of 7 bases. Germline-derived CDR1 and CDR2 are SGHTA and FQGNSA. The CDR3 length is 13 residues. The variable domain in full, completed from reference TRBV7-2 and TRBJ1-1, reads GAGVSQSPSNKVTEKGKDVELRCDPISGHTALYWYRQSLGQGLEFLIYFQGNSAPDKSGLPSDRFSAERTGGSVSTLTIQRTQQEDSAVYLCASSTTMNTEAFFGQGTRLTVV.

The rearrangement links TRBV2 to TRBJ2-3; a possible D gene is TRBD2 (5 bases). Per the germline V gene, CDR1 is SNHLY and CDR2 is FYNNEI. The CDR3 length is 14 residues. V lost 6 bases to trimming and J lost 0 bases, with 10 bases between them. CDR3 loop: CASSSGWSTDTQYF. CDR3 in DNA: TGTGCCAGCAGCTCGGGGTGGAGCACAGATACGCAGTATTTT.

The chain has TRBV27 and TRBJ1-2; the D is unclear. Between the trimmed V and J ends, which lost 8 bases and 4 bases, there was a span of 8 bases. Germline V gene sequence: CDR1 MNHEY, CDR2 SMNVEV (reference sequence). The CDR3 length is 11 residues. CDR3 residues: CASSDTYGYTF. Here the CDR3 DNA reads TGTGCCAGCTCCGACACCTATGGCTACACCTTC.

The V gene is TRBV29-1, the J gene TRBJ1-1, with D perhaps matching TRBD1 (6 bases). The CDR3 covers 12 residues. The V end lost 7 bases, the J end lost 1 base, and 10 bases lay between the germline ends. The germline V gene encodes CDR1 SQVTM and CDR2 ANQGSEA. In nucleotides, the CDR3 is TGCAGCGCAGGGGCGGGGAACACTGAAGCTTTCTTT. Its translation: CSAGAGNTEAFF. The full variable domain, completed using reference TRBV29-1 and TRBJ1-1, is SAVISQKPSRDICQRGTSLTIQCQVDSQVTMMFWYRQQPGQSLTLIATANQGSEATYESGFVIDKFPISRPNLTFSTLTVSNMSPEDSSIYLCSAGAGNTEAFFGQGTRLTVV.

The CDR3 reads CASSQLGSTEKLFF. For the CDR3, the DNA is TGCGCCAGCAGCCAGCTCGGGAGTACTGAAAAACTGTTTTTT. The chain has TRBV4-1 and TRBJ1-4; D ambiguous. This CDR3 has 14 residues. Germline values: CDR1 MGHRA, CDR2 YSYEKL. Deletions cut 3 bases from V and 7 bases from J, with 12 bases between.

V gene TRBV6-6 combines with J gene TRBJ1-5, with 7 bases identical to TRBD1. Germline trimming cut 0 bases from V and 3 bases from J; bases unmatched to any gene: 2. The CDR3 covers 15 residues. Germline values: CDR1 MNHNY, CDR2 SVGAGI (reference sequence). CDR3 region: CASSYSTGDNQPQHF. CDR3 nucleotides: TGTGCCAGCAGTTACTCTACAGGGGACAATCAGCCCCAGCATTTT.

V usage is TRBV27 and J usage is TRBJ1-1, with 8 bases fitting TRBD1. Trimming at V came to 5 bases and at J to 3 bases, leaving 2 bases not matched to a gene. Germline V CDR1 and CDR2: MNHEY, SMNVEV (reference sequence). The CDR3 has 13 amino acids. The CDR3 nucleotides read TGTGCCAGCAGTATGACAGGGGACACTGAAGCTTTCTTT. This encodes CASSMTGDTEAFF.

The genes are TRBV7-2 and TRBJ2-3; D call uncertain. V lost 0 bases and J 1 base, leaving 5 bases between the germline ends. CDR3 size: 14 residues. Germline loops: CDR1 SGHTA, CDR2 FQGNSA. CDR3 in amino acids: CASSLAIGTDTQYF. The DNA of the CDR3 is TGTGCCAGCAGCTTAGCGATAGGCACAGATACGCAGTATTTT. The full variable domain, in which reference TRBV7-2 and TRBJ2-3 provide the parts outside the CDR3, is GAGVSQSPSNKVTEKGKDVELRCDPISGHTALYWYRQSLGQGLEFLIYFQGNSAPDKSGLPSDRFSAERTGGSVSTLTIQRTQQEDSAVYLCASSLAIGTDTQYFGPGTRLTVL.

The chain combines TRBV7-8 with TRBJ2-1, with 7 positions matching TRBD2. Germline assignment: CDR1 SGHVS and CDR2 FQNEAQ. The ends lost 7 bases at V and 0 bases at J; junction bases unmatched: 6. The CDR3 is 15 residues long. CDR3 in amino acids: CASTPQRDSYNEQFF. The CDR3 nucleotides are TGTGCCAGCACCCCTCAGCGGGACTCCTACAATGAGCAGTTCTTC. Using reference TRBV7-8 and TRBJ2-1 for the parts outside the CDR3, the full variable domain is GAGVSQSPRYKVAKRGQDVALRCDPISGHVSLFWYQQALGQGPEFLTYFQNEAQLDKSGLPSDRFFAERPEGSVSTLKIQRTQQEDSAVYLCASTPQRDSYNEQFFGPGTRLTVL.

The chain combines TRBV5-4 with TRBJ2-5; D not resolved. The CDR3 has 13 amino acids. V lost 3 bases, J lost 5 bases, and 11 bases lay in between. Germline CDR1 reads SGHNT; CDR2 reads YYREEE (reference sequence). CDR3 in amino acids: CASSSAVRETQYF. The CDR3 DNA sequence: TGTGCCAGCAGCTCGGCGGTTAGGGAGACCCAGTACTTC.

J is TRBJ1-1 and V is TRBV28, with D perhaps TRBD1 (6 bases). The CDR3 totals 16 residues. Germline V gives CDR1 MDHEN, CDR2 SYDVKM. V lost 3 bases and J 0 bases, leaving 14 bases between the germline ends. The CDR3 bases are TGTGCCAGCAGTTTCGTTGGACAGATTTTGAACACTGAAGCTTTCTTT. It specifies CASSFVGQILNTEAFF.

This sequence joins TRBV7-2 and TRBJ2-7, with a possible D match to TRBD2 (7 bases). Germline CDR1 SGHTA, CDR2 FQGNSA. V was pared by 1 base and J by 7 bases, with 20 bases between. The CDR3 contains 16 residues. CDR3 protein: CASSLVWRGLRGEQYF. As DNA, the CDR3 is TGTGCCAGCAGCTTAGTATGGCGGGGGCTCCGTGGGGAGCAGTACTTC.

In this sample, this clone turned up once. The rearrangement links TRBV9 to TRBJ2-6; no reliable D call. The CDR3 has 16 amino acids. The germline V gene encodes CDR1 SGDLS and CDR2 YYNGEE. V was cut by 0 bases and J by 0 bases, with 7 bases left in between. The CDR3 DNA reads as TGTGCCAGCAGCGTAGGAGTAAGCTCTGGGGCCAACGTCCTGACTTTC. As protein: CASSVGVSSGANVLTF. Filled out from reference TRBV9 and TRBJ2-6, the complete variable domain reads DSGVTQTPKHLITATGQRVTLRCSPRSGDLSVYWYQQSLDQGLQFLIQYYNGEERAKGNILERFSAQQFPDLHSELNLSSLELGDSALYFCASSVGVSSGANVLTFGAGSRLTVL.

Only one count was recorded for this clone. This rearrangement joins TRBV15 to TRBJ1-6; 10 bases fit TRBD1. J gave up 9 bases and V 1 base, and 3 bases lay outside the gene matches. CDR1 and CDR2 from the germline V gene are LNHNV and YYDKDF (reference sequence). This CDR3 comprises 15 residues. This CDR3 reads CATSRVGDRGSPLHF. The CDR3 bases are TGTGCCACCAGCAGAGTTGGGGACAGGGGTTCACCCCTCCACTTT.

This chain connects TRBV5-1 to TRBJ1-1; D is unresolved. CDR3 length: 13 residues. Per the germline V gene, CDR1 is SGHRS and CDR2 is YFSETQ. Trimming stripped 5 bases from V and 1 base from J, with 9 bases between. As DNA, the CDR3 is TGCGCCAGCAGTATTAAAGCGAACACTGAAGCTTTCTTT. Its translation is CASSIKANTEAFF.

The chain uses TRBV27 and TRBJ1-5; 7 nucleotides match TRBD1. The CDR3 runs to 15 residues. CDR1 is MNHEY, CDR2 SMNVEV, per germline (reference sequence). J was trimmed by 0 bases and V by 5 bases; bases with no gene match: 4. CDR3 sequence: CASSPDRVSNQPQHF. The DNA of the CDR3 is TGTGCCAGCAGTCCTGACAGGGTTAGCAATCAGCCCCAGCATTTT.

The chain joins TRBV6-5 to TRBJ1-3, with D possibly TRBD1 on 5 matching bases. Germline CDR1 reads MNHEY; CDR2 reads SVGAGI. The V end lost 6 bases, the J end lost 4 bases, and 13 bases lay between the germline ends. This CDR3 is built from 14 residues. The DNA for the CDR3 is TGTGCCAGCAGCTTACAAGGGGTAGGAAACACCATATATTTT. The encoded protein is CASSLQGVGNTIYF.

The chain uses TRBV9 and TRBJ2-1; the match to TRBD1 covers 7 bases. Germline assignment: CDR1 SGDLS and CDR2 YYNGEE. The ends lost 3 bases at V and 9 bases at J; junction bases unmatched: 3. This CDR3 comprises 12 residues. The DNA of the CDR3 is TGTGCCAGCAGCGGGACAGGTCCTGAGCAGTTCTTC. Residues: CASSGTGPEQFF.

J is TRBJ1-5 and V is TRBV19; 10 nucleotides match TRBD1. The germline V gene encodes CDR1 LNHDA and CDR2 SQIVND (reference sequence). The CDR3 runs 15 residues. Trimming cost V 5 bases and J 7 bases; bases outside gene matches: 8. CDR3 coding DNA: TGTGCCAGTAGTTCAGAGACAGGGGGCGTACAGCCCCAGCATTTT. Protein sequence: CASSSETGGVQPQHF. The variable domain in full, completed from reference TRBV19 and TRBJ1-5, reads DGGITQSPKYLFRKEGQNVTLSCEQNLNHDAMYWYRQDPGQGLRLIYYSQIVNDFQKGDIAEGYSVSREKKESFPLTVTSAQKNPTAFYLCASSSETGGVQPQHFGDGTRLSIL.

V gene TRBV4-1 combines with J gene TRBJ1-2; a possible D gene is TRBD1 (6 bases). Germline V CDR1 and CDR2: MGHRA, YSYEKL. V lost 3 bases, J lost 7 bases, and 24 bases lay in between. This CDR3 contains 17 residues. The CDR3 is CASSQSGGGPSSSGYTF. CDR3 nucleotide sequence: TGCGCCAGCAGCCAGAGCGGGGGCGGCCCATCATCATCTGGCTACACCTTC.